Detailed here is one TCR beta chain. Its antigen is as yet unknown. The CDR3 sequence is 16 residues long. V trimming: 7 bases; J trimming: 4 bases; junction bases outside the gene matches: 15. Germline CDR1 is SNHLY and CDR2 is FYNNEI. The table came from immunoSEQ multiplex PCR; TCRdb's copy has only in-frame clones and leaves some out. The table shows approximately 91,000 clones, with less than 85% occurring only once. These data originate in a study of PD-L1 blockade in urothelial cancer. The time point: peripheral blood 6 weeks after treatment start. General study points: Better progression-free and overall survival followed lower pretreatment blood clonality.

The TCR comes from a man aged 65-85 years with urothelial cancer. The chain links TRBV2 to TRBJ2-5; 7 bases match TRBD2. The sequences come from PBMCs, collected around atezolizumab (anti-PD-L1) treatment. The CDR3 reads CASNPSSAGVRETQYF. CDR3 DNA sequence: TGTGCCAGCAATCCCTCCTCGGCGGGAGTAAGAGAGACCCAGTACTTC.